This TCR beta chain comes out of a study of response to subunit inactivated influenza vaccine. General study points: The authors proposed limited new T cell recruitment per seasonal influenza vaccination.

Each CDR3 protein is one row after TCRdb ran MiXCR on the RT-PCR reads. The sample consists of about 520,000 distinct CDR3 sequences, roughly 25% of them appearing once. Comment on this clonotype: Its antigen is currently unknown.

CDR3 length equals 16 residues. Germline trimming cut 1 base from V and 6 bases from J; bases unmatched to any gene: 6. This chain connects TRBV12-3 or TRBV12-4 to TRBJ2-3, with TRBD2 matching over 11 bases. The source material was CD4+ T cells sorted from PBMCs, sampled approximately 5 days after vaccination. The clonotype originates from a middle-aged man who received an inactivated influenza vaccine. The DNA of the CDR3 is TGTGCCAGCAGTTTAGGTGTACTAGCGGGGGTGGATACGCAGTATTTT. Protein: CASSLGVLAGVDTQYF.